The 30 T cell receptor beta chains given below trace back to one sample, sequenced in a study of T-cell memory formation after mild COVID-19. A single record per CDR3 protein comes from TCRdb applying MiXCR to the 5' RACE reads. The sample yields some 190,000 distinct CDR3 sequences, 15% to 20% seen once. Sequenced sample: PBMCs or a T cell subset sorted from them (not recorded which). These TCRs come from an adult woman who had mild COVID-19 (a few samples of this study predate the infection). Cell type and time point are not known.

V gene TRBV20-1 combines with J gene TRBJ1-1, with 7 bases aligning to TRBD1. The CDR3 contains 14 residues. V was pared by 6 bases and J by 0 bases, with 7 bases of the junction left unmatched. Germline CDR1 reads DFQATT; CDR2 reads SNEGSKA (reference sequence). For the CDR3, the DNA is TGCAGTGCATCCAGACAGGGAGTGAACACTGAAGCTTTCTTT. This codes for CSASRQGVNTEAFF.

J is TRBJ2-1 and V is TRBV18; a possible D gene is TRBD1 (6 bases). Per the germline V gene, CDR1 is KGHSH and CDR2 is LQKENI. Trimming left V 3 bases short and J 2 bases short, with 11 bases between. The CDR3 covers 15 residues. In DNA, the CDR3 is TGTGCCAGCTCACCTCTGGGGGCGGCCTACAATGAGCAGTTCTTC. Encoded protein: CASSPLGAAYNEQFF. The whole variable domain, filled in from reference TRBV18 and TRBJ2-1, reads NAGVMQNPRHLVRRRGQEARLRCSPMKGHSHVYWYRQLPEEGLKFMVYLQKENIIDESGMPKERFSAEFPKEGPSILRIQQVVRGDSAAYFCASSPLGAAYNEQFFGPGTRLTVL.

This sequence joins TRBV7-6 and TRBJ2-3; no clear D gene. The V gene lost 2 bases and the J gene lost 0 bases, with 15 bases spanning the gap. Per the germline V gene, CDR1 is SGHVS and CDR2 is FNYEAQ. The CDR3 contains 17 residues. The CDR3 DNA follows: TGTGCCAGCAGCTTAATTTCTTCAGGAGCTAGCACAGATACGCAGTATTTT. This translates into CASSLISSGASTDTQYF.

This clonotype appeared a few times. The chain is built from TRBV25-1 and TRBJ1-5, with D uncertain. V dropped 3 bases and J dropped 5 bases, with 8 bases sitting between them. The CDR3 is 13 residues long. The germline V gene encodes CDR1 MGHDK and CDR2 SYGVNS. Here the CDR3 reads CASSDGRYQPQHF. Written as DNA, the CDR3 is TGTGCCAGCAGTGATGGACGTTATCAGCCCCAGCATTTT.

V usage is TRBV4-1 and J usage is TRBJ1-1; 7 bases align to TRBD1. The germline CDR1 and CDR2 sequences are MGHRA and YSYEKL. This CDR3 is built from 15 residues. Trimming took 4 bases from V and 1 from J; bases not matched to a gene: 6. CDR3 in DNA: TGCGCCAGCAGCCCCCACAGGGGAAAGAACACTGAAGCTTTCTTT. Its translation is CASSPHRGKNTEAFF.

This clonotype was counted only a few times. J is TRBJ2-3 and V is TRBV3-1; D is unclear. Per germline, CDR1 LGHDT and CDR2 YNNKEL (reference sequence). The length of the CDR3 is 11 residues. The V end lost 4 bases, the J end lost 9 bases, and 8 bases lay between the germline ends. CDR3 DNA: TGTGCCAGCAGCCTCCTTGGAACGCAGTATTTT. Protein: CASSLLGTQYF.

This clonotype was observed many times. The gene calls are TRBV24-1 and TRBJ2-5, with 10 positions matching TRBD2. CDR1 and CDR2 from the germline V gene are KGHDR and SFDVKD. The J segment lost 4 bases and the V segment lost 2 bases, leaving 6 bases of the junction unmatched. The CDR3 has 16 amino acids. The CDR3 reads CATSDYRAGGPETQYF. CDR3 nucleotides: TGTGCCACCAGTGATTATCGAGCGGGAGGGCCAGAGACCCAGTACTTC.

The rearrangement uses TRBV12-3 or TRBV12-4 and TRBJ1-5, with a tentative D call TRBD1 (5 bases). V shed 7 bases and J shed 5 bases, with 12 bases lying between them. The CDR3 has 13 residues. CDR3 loop: CASTTGRYQPQHF. The DNA of the CDR3 is TGTGCCAGCACCACAGGAAGGTATCAGCCCCAGCATTTT.

The table lists this clonotype with a few counts. The chain recombines TRBV9 with TRBJ2-1, with 9 bases aligning to TRBD1. This CDR3 comprises 17 residues. The germline gives CDR1 SGDLS, CDR2 YYNGEE. V was clipped by 4 bases and J by 8 bases; unmatched bases: 16. The CDR3 DNA reads TGTGCCAGCAGCAGGGTCCCAACGACAGGGGGAAACCATGAGCAGTTCTTC. Translating it yields CASSRVPTTGGNHEQFF.

This clonotype occurred many times. The chain employs TRBV6-5 and TRBJ2-3; possibly TRBD2 for D (5 bases). The CDR3 covers 14 residues. V lost 6 bases and J lost 4, with 14 bases in between. CDR1 and CDR2 from the germline V gene are MNHEY and SVGAGI. CDR3 in DNA: TGTGCCAGCAGGGAAGGGCCCGGGGCAGATACGCAGTATTTT. Translated: CASREGPGADTQYF.

This sequence joins TRBV20-1 and TRBJ2-3; 7 positions agree with TRBD1. The CDR3 has 15 amino acids. The trim removed 0 bases at V and 0 bases at J, leaving 3 bases unmatched. The germline V gene has CDR1 DFQATT and CDR2 SNEGSKA (reference sequence). The CDR3 DNA follows: TGCAGTGCTAGAGATCACAGGGGTAGCACAGATACGCAGTATTTT. Amino acids: CSARDHRGSTDTQYF.

This clonotype was observed a single time. The rearrangement joins TRBV6-5 to TRBJ2-1; the match to TRBD2 covers 10 bases. The junction had 1 base not matched to a gene; V was cut back by 0 bases and J by 2 bases. The germline V gene encodes CDR1 MNHEY and CDR2 SVGAGI. CDR3 length: 16 residues. DNA for the CDR3: TGTGCCAGCAGTTACTCCAGCGGGGGGGCCTACAATGAGCAGTTCTTC. Its translation is CASSYSSGGAYNEQFF.

The CDR3 nucleotides read TGCGCCAGCAGCCCGAGACAGGGGTCCGTGACTGAAGCTTTCTTT. Its translation is CASSPRQGSVTEAFF. This rearrangement joins TRBV5-1 to TRBJ1-1; 8 nucleotides align to TRBD1. Per germline, CDR1 SGHRS and CDR2 YFSETQ. V lost 4 bases and J lost 5; bases outside the gene matches: 10. This CDR3 spans 15 amino acids.

V and J are TRBV5-1 and TRBJ1-1; D might be TRBD1 (6 bases). Trimming shortened V by 4 bases and J by 0 bases, and 13 bases separated the two germline ends. The CDR3 covers 15 residues. CDR1 SGHRS and CDR2 YFSETQ come from the germline V gene. The CDR3 reads CASSVAGAMNTEAFF. CDR3 DNA sequence: TGCGCCAGCAGCGTTGCAGGGGCCATGAACACTGAAGCTTTCTTT.

This chain joins TRBV6-5 and TRBJ1-6; a possible D gene is TRBD1 (5 bases). Germline assignment: CDR1 MNHEY and CDR2 SVGAGI. Trimming shortened V by 6 bases and J by 7 bases, and 13 bases separated the two germline ends. This CDR3 spans 14 amino acids. This chain's CDR3 is CASSDHGGNSPLHF. The CDR3 region has the DNA TGTGCCAGCAGCGACCACGGGGGAAATTCACCCCTCCACTTT.

This clonotype was recorded a few times. The chain has TRBV30 and TRBJ1-5; D not certain. The CDR3 extends over 13 amino acids. Germline V lookup: CDR1 GTSNPN, CDR2 SVGIG (reference sequence). Trimming left V 1 base short and J 5 bases short, with 9 bases between. The CDR3 region is CAWSAGAHQPQHF. In DNA, the CDR3 is TGTGCCTGGAGTGCGGGAGCACATCAGCCCCAGCATTTT.

The chain links TRBV5-1 to TRBJ1-1, with a possible D match to TRBD1 (6 bases). CDR1 is SGHRS, CDR2 YFSETQ, per germline. The CDR3 is made up of 13 amino acids. Trimming pared 7 bases from V and 3 bases from J, leaving 13 bases between. CDR3 DNA sequence: TGCGCCAGCGGAGTACAGGGAGACACTGAAGCTTTCTTT. Protein sequence: CASGVQGDTEAFF.

The chain links TRBV23-1 to TRBJ2-3; a weak D match, TRBD2 (5 bases). TRBV23-1 is marked as an open reading frame, function uncertain. The CDR3 runs to 13 residues. Trimming stripped 7 bases from V and 2 bases from J, with 10 bases between. The CDR3 here is CASTGVHTDTQYF. CDR3 in DNA: TGCGCCAGCACCGGGGTTCACACAGATACGCAGTATTTT.

V gene TRBV5-1 combines with J gene TRBJ1-1; 9 bases are a match to TRBD1. Per the germline V gene, CDR1 is SGHRS and CDR2 is YFSETQ. V shed 4 bases and J 1 base; nucleotides not matched to a gene: 8. The CDR3 spans 16 residues. Here the CDR3 DNA reads TGCGCCAGCAGCCCTGGACAGGGGATAGAGAACACTGAAGCTTTCTTT. This gives the protein CASSPGQGIENTEAFF.

This clonotype showed up many times. J is TRBJ2-3 and V is TRBV7-2, with no clear D. The CDR3 extends over 12 amino acids. Trimming removed 6 bases at V and 2 bases at J, with 6 bases between. The germline CDR1 and CDR2 sequences are SGHTA and FQGNSA. CDR3 nucleotides: TGTGCCAGCAGTGCTTACACAGATACGCAGTATTTT. Protein product: CASSAYTDTQYF.

The chain combines TRBV12-3 or TRBV12-4 with TRBJ1-3; D gene uncertain. This CDR3 is 15 amino acids long. The ends were cut back, 3 bases at V and 0 bases at J, with 9 bases in the middle. In DNA, the CDR3 is TGTGCCAGCAGTTTTCTAGGCTCCTCTGGAAACACCATATATTTT. Its translation: CASSFLGSSGNTIYF.

The table lists this clonotype with a few counts. The rearrangement links TRBV5-1 to TRBJ2-2; D is ambiguous. The CDR3 loop spans 15 amino acids. Germline V CDR1 and CDR2: SGHRS, YFSETQ. V was pared by 0 bases and J by 5 bases, with 11 bases between. The CDR3 DNA follows: TGCGCCAGCAGCTTGGTTCCGAGTGGGACCGGGGAGCTGTTTTTT. Amino acids: CASSLVPSGTGELFF.

The chain couples TRBV2 to TRBJ2-7, with no clear D. V lost 4 bases and J 0 bases, leaving 13 bases between the germline ends. The length of the CDR3 is 15 residues. Germline V gives CDR1 SNHLY, CDR2 FYNNEI. Written as DNA, the CDR3 is TGTGCCAGCAGTGTGTATGTAGGGCACTCCTACGAGCAGTACTTC. Translating gives CASSVYVGHSYEQYF.

The gene calls are TRBV12-3 or TRBV12-4 and TRBJ1-1; 7 bases are shared with TRBD1. Losses at the gene ends were 1 base for V and 11 bases for J; bases not matched to a gene: 4. This CDR3 region has 12 residues. CDR3 amino acids: CASSLGDRDAFF. For the CDR3, the DNA is TGTGCCAGCAGTTTAGGTGACAGGGATGCTTTCTTT.

A remark on this clonotype: The junction does not match germline at one end; this may be a read error. The chain links TRBV15 to TRBJ2-4; TRBD2 is a possible D gene (5 bases). The CDR3 length is 13 residues. The germline V gene has CDR1 LNHNV and CDR2 YYDKDF (reference sequence). In DNA form, the CDR3 reads TGTGCCACCAGCAGAGATCCCAATGGACTTGGGAACTTC. Protein product: CATSRDPNGLGNF.

This rearrangement joins TRBV12-3 or TRBV12-4 to TRBJ1-2; 7 bases fit TRBD1. This CDR3 region has 15 residues. V dropped 3 bases and J dropped 4; count of bases not matched to a gene: 8. Here the CDR3 reads CASSFRRGQGYGYTF. The CDR3 nucleotides read TGTGCCAGCAGTTTTCGGAGGGGGCAAGGCTATGGCTACACCTTC.

The chain uses TRBV29-1 and TRBJ1-5; no clear D gene. This CDR3 is built from 13 residues. Trimming cost V 7 bases and J 3 bases, with 13 bases left between them. Germline lookup yields CDR1 SQVTM and CDR2 ANQGSEA. The CDR3 sequence: CSAGPGVNQPQHF. As DNA, the CDR3 is TGCAGCGCTGGACCCGGGGTCAATCAGCCCCAGCATTTT.

The chain has TRBV24-1 and TRBJ2-3; 7 bases agree with TRBD2. J was trimmed by 5 bases and V by 7 bases; bases with no gene match: 8. The CDR3 covers 14 residues. From germline, CDR1 is KGHDR and CDR2 SFDVKD. The CDR3 loop reads CATRPSGLRDTQYF. The CDR3 region has the DNA TGTGCCACCAGGCCCTCGGGACTACGAGATACGCAGTATTTT.

The chain has TRBV5-1 and TRBJ1-2; D gene unclear. V was cut by 0 bases and J by 5 bases, with 17 bases left in between. CDR3 length: 16 amino acids. Germline values: CDR1 SGHRS, CDR2 YFSETQ. This chain's CDR3 is CASSLDVSQAAYGYTF. CDR3 bases: TGCGCCAGCAGCTTGGACGTCTCCCAAGCTGCGTATGGCTACACCTTC.

The table lists this clonotype with a few counts. The chain combines TRBV12-3 or TRBV12-4 with TRBJ1-1; 10 positions match TRBD1. This CDR3 comprises 14 residues. V lost 5 bases and J lost 4; bases outside the gene matches: 4. DNA of the CDR3: TGTGCCAGCAGTAGTCGGACAGGGGGCACTGAAGCTTTCTTT. It yields the protein CASSSRTGGTEAFF.